Shown below are 10 T cell receptor beta chains from a single sample sequenced in a study of human thymus T cells (dated by TCRdb to the early 2020s). The library was generated by the immunoSEQ multiplex PCR assay. Held by TCRdb, this immuneACCESS table contains in-frame sequences only and omits some clones. Under half of the omission traces to an unresolved V gene where checked; the cause of the rest is unknown. The sample contains tens of thousands of clones, roughly 95% of them found a single time. The ten largest clonotypes hold 0.03% to 0.035% of the sample. Thymus tissue was obtained as surgical resects removed during corrective cardiac surgery. Sequencing input: thymus tissue. The receptors come from a girl less than two years old with a congenital heart defect but otherwise immunologically healthy.

The chain joins TRBV14 to TRBJ2-1, with D possibly TRBD1 on 6 matching bases. The V and J ends lost 5 bases and 4 bases respectively, with 18 bases between them. Germline CDR1 reads SGHDN; CDR2 reads FVKESK. The length of the CDR3 is 16 residues. The CDR3 nucleotides read TGTGCCAGCAGCTCCCGGACAGCCGGATTTTACAATGAGCAGTTCTTC. This codes for CASSSRTAGFYNEQFF.

CDR3 nucleotides: TGTGCCAGCAGTTGTTCCTCCCTACGGGGAGCCAAAAACATTCAGTACTTC. Encoded protein: CASSCSSLRGAKNIQYF. The V and J genes are TRBV28 and TRBJ2-4; D is perhaps TRBD2 (5 bases). The germline gives CDR1 MDHEN, CDR2 SYDVKM. Trimming removed 4 bases at V and 0 bases at J, with 16 bases between. CDR3 length: 17 residues.

V is TRBV21-1 and J is TRBJ1-5. TRBV21-1 has pseudogene status. CDR3 length equals 17 residues. DNA for the CDR3: TGTGCCAGCAGCAAAGATAGTACGGGGCCCTGCATGCAGCCCCAGCATTTT. Translating gives CASSKDSTGPCMQPQHF.

This clone has a single count. DNA of the CDR3: TGTGCCAGCAGCTTGTTCCCAGGGAAAGAGACCCAGTACTTC. It yields the protein CASSLFPGKETQYF. The gene calls are TRBV5-4 and TRBJ2-5; D perhaps matches TRBD1 (5 bases). The CDR3 totals 14 residues. Germline V gene data show CDR1 as SGHNT and CDR2 as YYREEE (reference sequence). V lost 1 base to trimming and J lost 3 bases, with 10 bases between them.

The chain carries TRBV19 and TRBJ2-2; 8 bases fit TRBD1. The junction had 9 bases not matched to a gene; V was cut back by 6 bases and J by 0 bases. The germline V gene has CDR1 LNHDA and CDR2 SQIVND (reference sequence). CDR3 length equals 17 residues. The CDR3, as DNA: TGTGCCAGTAGCCCTATTGGGACAGGAACGAACACCGGGGAGCTGTTTTTT. This sequence encodes CASSPIGTGTNTGELFF.

This chain links TRBV9 with TRBJ1-3; tentatively, D is TRBD1 (5 bases). Germline V gives CDR1 SGDLS, CDR2 YYNGEE. The V end lost 2 bases, the J end lost 1 base, and 7 bases lay between the germline ends. CDR3 size: 14 residues. The CDR3 loop reads CASSVTGSGNTIYF. The CDR3 region has the DNA TGTGCCAGCAGCGTCACAGGATCTGGAAACACCATATATTTT.

The chain recombines TRBV6-1 with TRBJ2-1; D is undetermined. Germline V CDR1 and CDR2: MNHNS, SASEGT. This CDR3 has 15 amino acids. V was shortened by 4 bases and J by 8 bases, with 18 bases between the two germline ends. The CDR3 DNA follows: TGTGCCAGCAGTGGACCGGCTACCCCCCGGGATGAGCAGTTCTTC. It encodes CASSGPATPRDEQFF.

A remark on this clone: The junction shows a germline mismatch at one end, possibly a read error. J is TRBJ2-3 and V is TRBV29-1; 15 bases are shared with TRBD2. The V gene's germline CDR1 is SQVTM and CDR2 ANQGSEA. This CDR3 is built from 15 residues. CDR3 in DNA: TGCAGCGTCGAAGGGACTAGCGGGGGGCGGGATACGCAGTATTTT. Its translation is CSVEGTSGGRDTQYF.

The V gene is TRBV10-2, the J gene TRBJ1-1, with a possible D match to TRBD1 (5 bases). This CDR3 comprises 10 residues. Germline lookup yields CDR1 WSHSY and CDR2 SAAADI. V was shortened by 10 bases and J by 4 bases, with 7 bases between the two germline ends. The CDR3 reads CANGGTEAFF. CDR3 bases: TGCGCCAACGGGGGCACTGAAGCTTTCTTT.

CDR3 sequence reads: CASRTQGAGYPGELFF. Written as DNA, the CDR3 is TGCGCCAGCAGGACACAGGGGGCCGGTTATCCCGGGGAGCTGTTTTTT. V usage is TRBV10-1 and J usage is TRBJ2-2, with TRBD1 matching 9 bases. Germline V gene lookup returns CDR1 WNHNN and CDR2 SYGVQD (reference sequence). This CDR3 is 16 amino acids long. J was trimmed by 6 bases and V by 6 bases; bases with no gene match: 11.